The 3 T cell receptor beta chains below were found in one sample sequenced in a study of blood T cell repertoires in COVID-19. The assay was immunoSEQ multiplex PCR, and TCRdb's table has in-frame clones only and misses some. The sample carries 300,000 to 400,000 clones, roughly 86% recorded once. The sequencing sample was made of peripheral blood. These receptors all stem from a man younger than 45 with COVID-19, enrolled during active disease.

The V call is TRBV11-2, the J call TRBJ2-1, with TRBD2 matching over 11 bases. The CDR3 runs to 16 residues. The trim removed 5 bases at V and 3 bases at J, leaving 6 bases unmatched. The germline V gene encodes CDR1 SGHAT and CDR2 FQNNGV. CDR3 bases: TGTGCCAGCAGCCCTTTGACTAGCGGGAACTACAATGAGCAGTTCTTC. Translation: CASSPLTSGNYNEQFF.

This CDR3 reads CASSYGGGREQYF. CDR3 nucleotides: TGTGCCAGCAGTTACGGAGGGGGCAGGGAGCAGTACTTC. The chain uses TRBV6-5 and TRBJ2-7; D is perhaps TRBD1 (7 bases). Trimming stripped 2 bases from V and 7 bases from J, with 12 bases between. Per germline, CDR1 MNHEY and CDR2 SVGAGI. The CDR3 has 13 residues.

V and J are TRBV28 and TRBJ2-7, with D perhaps matching TRBD1 (6 bases). Per germline, CDR1 MDHEN and CDR2 SYDVKM. V dropped 6 bases and J dropped 0 bases, with 15 bases sitting between them. This CDR3 contains 15 residues. CDR3 nucleotides: TGTGCCAGCAGCCTACCGAGCAGGGGCTCCTACGAGCAGTACTTC. Encoded protein: CASSLPSRGSYEQYF.